The T cell receptor beta chain under discussion was sequenced for a study of human T cells and chemical hapten exposure. On the study more broadly: Patch tests applied 0.01% DPC to the upper back, read at 6 days.

This sample's time point: patch test 1, 2 weeks after DPC sensitization. Treatment meaning: therapeutic diphenylcyclopropenone sensitization with weekly scalp DPC. Source study methods: Samples ranged from about 23,224 to 700,000 TCRs, with a median of roughly 95,000. TCRdb re-derived calls from the RACE reads in MiXCR, one entry per CDR3 protein. TCRdb's processing, not the authors' own work, is the source of the V and J calls. The sample records 350,000 or so distinct CDR3 sequences, 5.5% to 8% being singletons. The table lists this clonotype with a few counts. V dropped 2 bases and J dropped 4; count of bases not matched to a gene: 10. CDR1 is DFQATT and CDR2 is SNEGSKA in the germline V gene (reference sequence). CDR3 length: 15 amino acids.

This TCR came from a woman aged 18-29 years with alopecia areata. Some clones in this sample may be carry-over from other donors' samples. The input for sequencing was whole blood, taken in connection with sensitization to the hapten diphenylcyclopropenone (DPC). The chain combines TRBV20-1 with TRBJ2-7; 8 positions agree with TRBD1. The CDR3 DNA reads TGCAGTGCTAGAAGTGGTCCCAGGGGGCTGTACGAGCAGTACTTC. This codes for CSARSGPRGLYEQYF.